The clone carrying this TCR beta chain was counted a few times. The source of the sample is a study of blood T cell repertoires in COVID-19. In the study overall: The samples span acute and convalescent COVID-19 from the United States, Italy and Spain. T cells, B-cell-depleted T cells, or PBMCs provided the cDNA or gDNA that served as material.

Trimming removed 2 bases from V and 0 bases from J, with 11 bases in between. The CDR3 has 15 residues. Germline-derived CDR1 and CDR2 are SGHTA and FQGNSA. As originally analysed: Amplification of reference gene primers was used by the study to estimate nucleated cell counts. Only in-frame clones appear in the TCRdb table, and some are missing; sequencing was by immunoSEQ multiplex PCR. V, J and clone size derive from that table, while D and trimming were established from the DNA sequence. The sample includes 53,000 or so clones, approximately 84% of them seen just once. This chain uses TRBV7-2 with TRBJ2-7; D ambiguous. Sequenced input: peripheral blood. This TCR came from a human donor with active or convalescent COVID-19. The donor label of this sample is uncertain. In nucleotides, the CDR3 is TGTGCCAGCAGCTTAAATCCAATCCCCTCCTACGAGCAGTACTTC. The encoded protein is CASSLNPIPSYEQYF.